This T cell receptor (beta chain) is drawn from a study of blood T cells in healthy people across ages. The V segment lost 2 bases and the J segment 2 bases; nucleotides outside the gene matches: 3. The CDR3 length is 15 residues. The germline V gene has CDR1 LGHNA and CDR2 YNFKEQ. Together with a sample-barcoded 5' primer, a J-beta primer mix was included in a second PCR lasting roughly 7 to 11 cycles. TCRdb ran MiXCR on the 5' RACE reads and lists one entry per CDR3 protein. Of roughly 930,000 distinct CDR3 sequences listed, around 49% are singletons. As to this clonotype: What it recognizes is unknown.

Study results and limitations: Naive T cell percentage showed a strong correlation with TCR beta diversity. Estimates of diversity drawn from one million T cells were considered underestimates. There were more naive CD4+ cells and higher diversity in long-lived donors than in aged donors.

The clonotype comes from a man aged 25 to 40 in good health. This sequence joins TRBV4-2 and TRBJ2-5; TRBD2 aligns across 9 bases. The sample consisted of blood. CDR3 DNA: TGTGCCAGCAGCCAACTAGCGGGGAGTCAAGAGACCCAGTACTTC. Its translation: CASSQLAGSQETQYF.